The rows below give T cell receptor beta chains drawn from one sample of a study of tumor and adjacent non-tumor tissue in lung cancer. MiXCR was run by TCRdb on the multiplex PCR reads, yielding one entry per CDR3 protein. The sample includes under 80,000 distinct CDR3 sequences, 65% to 80% of them seen just once. Sequencing was performed on distant non-tumor lung tissue. These receptor sequences come from a man in his sixties with non-small cell lung cancer. Each CDR3 is given with its conserved first and last residue. D genes are given only for firm matches. Size is omitted from some rows. Given values are once, few, many or a class for expanded clones.

TRBD2	TRBV6-6	TRBJ2-3	.	TGTGCCAGCAGCCGAACCAGCCCTAGCGGGATCACCACAGATATGCAGTATTTT	CASSRTSPSGITTDMQYF
TRBD2	TRBV12-3/TRBV12-4	TRBJ2-1	.	TGTACCAGCAATTTCCATCAGCGGGACCACAATGAGGAGTTCTTC	CTSNFHQRDHNEEFF
TRBD2	TRBV10-3	TRBJ2-6	.	TGTACCATCAGTGAACTTGGGACTAGCGGGATGGACTCTGGGGCCAACGTCCTGACTTTC	CTISELGTSGMDSGANVLTF
.	TRBV6-5	TRBJ1-5	.	TGTACCAGCAGCTACTCCGCAGTGACCCGAGACCAGCCCCAGCATTTT	CTSSYSAVTRDQPQHF
.	TRBV6-5	TRBJ2-1	.	TGTGCCAGCAGTGAATACTTGGGGACTCTGAGGGGCAATGAGCAGTTCTTC	CASSEYLGTLRGNEQFF
.	TRBV7-8	TRBJ2-7	.	TGTGCTAGCAGCCTACCAGAGGACGACGAGCAGTACTTC	CASSLPEDDEQYF
.	TRBV29-1	TRBJ1-2	.	TGCAGCCTTGGGAGGGGGAATAGAGACTATGGCTACACCTTC	CSLGRGNRDYGYTF
TRBD2	TRBV6-5	TRBJ2-1	.	TGTGTCATCAGTTACGCGAGCGGGATTCGCTATGAGCAGTTCTTC	CVISYASGIRYEQFF
.	TRBV11-3	TRBJ2-3	.	TGTGCCAGCAGCTTAGAGGGCGATCAGCCCCAGTATTTT	CASSLEGDQPQYF
TRBD2	TRBV7-8	TRBJ2-7	.	TGTGCCAGCAGGTCCGTAGCGGGAGGGCGGGAGCACTACTTC	CASRSVAGGREHYF
TRBD1	TRBV6-5	TRBJ2-7	.	TGTGTCAGCAGAGATATAGGGGGCGGGTACGAACAGTACTTC	CVSRDIGGGYEQYF
.	TRBV11-2	TRBJ2-1	.	TGTGCCAGCGGCTCCCAAACGAGTGCCGAGCAGATTTTC	CASGSQTSAEQIF
TRBD2	TRBV11-3	TRBJ2-1	.	TGTGCCAGCAGGCAGGAAGCGGGAGGTGGCAATGAGCAATTTTTC	CASRQEAGGGNEQFF
.	TRBV6-1	TRBJ2-7	once	TGTGCCAGCAACCTTTACCCGGGGACCTACGAGTTGTACTTC	CASNLYPGTYELYF
TRBD2	TRBV5-4	TRBJ2-3	.	TGCGCCTGCAGCCCTATCGAGCGGGAGCCGGGAGATACTCAGTATTTT	CACSPIEREPGDTQYF
TRBD2	TRBV12-3/TRBV12-4	TRBJ2-7	.	TGTGCCAGCAGTCGGACTAGCGGGAGTTACGAGCAATATTTC	CASSRTSGSYEQYF
.	TRBV6-6	TRBJ1-4	once	TGTGCCAGCAGTAGAACCGGCACTGGGAATAAAAAACTGTTTTTT	CASSRTGTGNKKLFF
TRBD1	TRBV20-1	TRBJ1-2	many	TGCAGTGCTAGAGGGGACAGGCTATCAAATGGCTACACCTTC	CSARGDRLSNGYTF
.	TRBV20-1	TRBJ1-2	many	TGCAGTGCCCCGGGGCAGAACTATGGCTACACCTTC	CSAPGQNYGYTF
TRBD2	TRBV5-4	TRBJ2-1	.	TGTGCCGACAGCTACCCGGGACTAGCCTCCAATGAGCAGTTCTTC	CADSYPGLASNEQFF
.	TRBV6-5	TRBJ2-3	.	TGTGTCAGCAGTCTCCAGGGTATTGGCACAGATACGCAGTATTTT	CVSSLQGIGTDTQYF
.	TRBV5-5	TRBJ2-7	.	TGTGCCATCAGCCTGATGATGAGCTCCTACGAGCAGTACTTC	CAISLMMSSYEQYF
.	TRBV11-1	TRBJ2-7	.	TGTGCCAGCAGCCCAACCCCGTTGCGGTACTACAAGCAGTACTTC	CASSPTPLRYYKQYF
.	TRBV5-6	TRBJ1-2	.	TGTGCCGGCAGCGACGCGACATGGATTAACTATGACTACACCTTC	CAGSDATWINYDYTF
.	TRBV11-3	TRBJ2-7	.	TGTGTCAGCAGCCCCCTTGAAGGAGTGGGGTGCGAGCAGTACTTC	CVSSPLEGVGCEQYF
TRBD1	TRBV4-2	TRBJ1-5	.	TGTGCCAGCAACCAGCCTGGGACAGGCAAGCAGTCCCAGCATTTT	CASNQPGTGKQSQHF